Following are 32 T cell receptor beta chains from one sample sequenced in a study of blood T cell repertoires in COVID-19. Only in-frame clones appear in the TCRdb table, and some are missing; sequencing was by immunoSEQ multiplex PCR. The table shows 150,000 or so clones, with 65% to 85% occurring only once. The specimen was PBMCs or T cells enriched from blood (not recorded which). These receptors all stem from a woman aged 45-60 years who had been exposed to COVID-19.

The chain uses TRBV5-6 and TRBJ1-6; TRBD1 agrees at 7 bases. J was trimmed by 9 bases and V by 2 bases; bases with no gene match: 5. CDR1 is SGHDT, CDR2 YYEEEE, per germline. CDR3 length: 14 residues. The CDR3 loop is CASSLIKGASPLHF. The CDR3, as DNA: TGTGCCAGCAGCTTAATAAAGGGGGCTTCACCCCTCCACTTT.

The chain recombines TRBV9 with TRBJ2-7; D is ambiguous. CDR3 length equals 15 residues. With 0 bases removed from V and 0 bases from J, the gap between germline ends came to 10 bases. Germline V lookup: CDR1 SGDLS, CDR2 YYNGEE. The CDR3 bases are TGTGCCAGCAGCGTAGCCCCACTTAGCTCCTACGAGCAGTACTTC. Translation gives CASSVAPLSSYEQYF.

The chain joins TRBV29-1 to TRBJ2-3; 13 nucleotides align to TRBD2. CDR3 length equals 15 residues. CDR1 is SQVTM, CDR2 ANQGSEA, per germline. Unmatched junction bases numbered 4, after V lost 4 bases and J lost 3 bases. This CDR3 is CSVGGLAGKTDTQYF. CDR3 bases: TGCAGCGTTGGGGGACTAGCGGGGAAGACAGATACGCAGTATTTT.

V usage is TRBV24-1 and J usage is TRBJ2-3, with 9 bases fitting TRBD2. Germline-derived CDR1 and CDR2 are KGHDR and SFDVKD. The V segment lost 5 bases and the J segment 4 bases; nucleotides outside the gene matches: 12. This CDR3 is built from 17 residues. CDR3 in amino acids: CATSGGWRGGASDTQYF. CDR3 sequence (DNA): TGTGCCACCAGTGGGGGATGGCGGGGGGGCGCCTCAGATACGCAGTATTTT.

The V call is TRBV19, the J call TRBJ1-2; 7 bases map to TRBD1. J was trimmed by 4 bases and V by 1 base; bases with no gene match: 3. CDR3 length equals 14 residues. Per germline, CDR1 LNHDA and CDR2 SQIVND (reference sequence). The CDR3 DNA follows: TGTGCCAGTAGTATAGGGACAGGTCTCTATGGCTACACCTTC. As protein: CASSIGTGLYGYTF.

This clone was picked up one time. The chain joins TRBV6-5 to TRBJ2-5; 9 bases line up with TRBD2. Germline values: CDR1 MNHEY, CDR2 SVGAGI. CDR3 size: 14 residues. Germline trimming cut 10 bases from V and 6 bases from J; bases unmatched to any gene: 12. The CDR3 region is CATPAGGPSKTQYF. The DNA of the CDR3 is TGTGCCACCCCTGCGGGGGGGCCTTCGAAGACCCAGTACTTC.

J is TRBJ1-2 and V is TRBV7-2; 7 bases are a match to TRBD1. With 1 base clipped from V and 8 bases from J, the junction kept 4 bases outside the gene matches. The germline V gene encodes CDR1 SGHTA and CDR2 FQGNSA. The CDR3 is 13 residues long. The CDR3 spells CASSLGQGEGYTF. Here the CDR3 DNA reads TGTGCCAGCAGCTTAGGGCAGGGGGAGGGCTACACCTTC.

V is TRBV5-4 and J is TRBJ1-6; a possible D gene is TRBD1 (6 bases). V was clipped by 2 bases and J by 10 bases, with 19 bases between them. The CDR3 contains 16 residues. Germline V CDR1 and CDR2: SGHNT, YYREEE (reference sequence). The CDR3: CASSLGRGGLGSPLHF. The DNA for the CDR3 is TGTGCCAGCAGCTTAGGGCGCGGGGGGCTAGGATCACCCCTCCACTTT.

This chain connects TRBV3-1 (or the pseudogene TRBV3-2) to TRBJ2-7; TRBD2 agrees at 15 bases. CDR3 size: 15 residues. V was pared by 3 bases and J by 5 bases, with 2 bases of the junction left unmatched. CDR1 is LGHDT and CDR2 is YNNKEL in the germline V gene (reference sequence). The CDR3 is CASSQGLAGGHEQYF. CDR3 bases: TGTGCCAGCAGCCAGGGACTAGCGGGGGGCCACGAGCAGTACTTC.

The chain couples TRBV7-5 to TRBJ2-1; the table's TRBD2 call for D was not verified on the DNA. TRBV7-5 is a listed pseudogene. CDR3 length: 22 residues. CDR3 sequence (DNA): TGTGCCAGAAGCTTAAGGCTAGCGGGAGCCCGGGCCCTGATCGTAAGGTACAATGAGCAGTTCTTC. Its translation is CARSLRLAGARALIVRYNEQFF.

CDR3 DNA: TGTGCCAGCAGCAAAGACAGGGCCACTAATGAAAAACTGTTTTTT. This codes for CASSKDRATNEKLFF. J is TRBJ1-4 and V is TRBV7-9; 7 bases map to TRBD1. CDR3 length equals 15 residues. V shed 5 bases and J 2 bases; nucleotides not matched to a gene: 5. Germline V gives CDR1 SEHNR, CDR2 FQNEAQ (reference sequence).

The sample holds one count of this clone. This chain joins TRBV27 and TRBJ1-2; D remains unclear. Germline assignment: CDR1 MNHEY and CDR2 SMNVEV (reference sequence). The CDR3 has 13 amino acids. V was trimmed by 3 bases and J by 4 bases, leaving 9 bases between them. The DNA of the CDR3 is TGTGCCAGCAGTTTCGGTGCGTTCTATGGCTACACCTTC. Its protein product is CASSFGAFYGYTF.

V is TRBV20-1 and J is TRBJ1-4; maybe TRBD1 (6 bases). V was cut by 3 bases and J by 14 bases, with 25 bases left in between. The length of the CDR3 is 15 residues. Germline V gives CDR1 DFQATT, CDR2 SNEGSKA (reference sequence). The CDR3 DNA reads TGCAGTGCTAGTTCGCTAGGGGGAGTCATTAGTCGCCTGTTTTTT. Amino acids: CSASSLGGVISRLFF.

A few counts support this clone. The chain has TRBV6-1 and TRBJ1-3, with D uncertain. Trimming took off 0 bases at V and 4 bases at J, with 13 bases between the two ends. This CDR3 contains 16 residues. Germline V gene sequence: CDR1 MNHNS, CDR2 SASEGT. The DNA of the CDR3 is TGTGCCAGCAGTGAAGCGCGAGTAACTGCCGGAAACACCATATATTTT. As protein: CASSEARVTAGNTIYF.

This rearrangement joins TRBV2 to TRBJ2-5; a possible D gene is TRBD2 (6 bases). Germline CDR1 and CDR2: SNHLY and FYNNEI. V was pared by 7 bases and J by 2 bases, with 17 bases between. This CDR3 comprises 15 residues. The CDR3 region is CASTLMKGGQETQYF. The DNA for the CDR3 is TGTGCCAGCACCTTGATGAAGGGAGGACAAGAGACCCAGTACTTC.

The V gene is TRBV28, the J gene TRBJ1-5, with D maybe TRBD1 (5 bases). The CDR3 extends over 11 amino acids. CDR1 is MDHEN and CDR2 is SYDVKM in the germline V gene. Trimming stripped 6 bases from V and 10 bases from J, with 10 bases between. CDR3 protein: CASSRQRPQHF. The CDR3, as DNA: TGTGCCAGCAGCCGACAGCGACCCCAGCATTTT.

This chain links TRBV27 with TRBJ1-1; D is unclear. Trimming pared 2 bases from V and 0 bases from J, leaving 7 bases between. Germline CDR1 reads MNHEY; CDR2 reads SMNVEV (reference sequence). This CDR3 has 14 amino acids. The CDR3 region has the DNA TGTGCCAGCAGTTTAGCGGTAATGAACACTGAAGCTTTCTTT. This gives the protein CASSLAVMNTEAFF.

The rearrangement links TRBV6-5 to TRBJ2-1, with a weak D call TRBD1 (6 bases). The ends were cut back, 6 bases at V and 7 bases at J, with 19 bases in the middle. Germline CDR1 reads MNHEY; CDR2 reads SVGAGI. This CDR3 has 15 residues. The CDR3 bases are TGTGCCAGCAGGGGATGGGGACATGGGATTAATGAGCAGTTCTTC. This gives the protein CASRGWGHGINEQFF.

The rearrangement joins TRBV28 to TRBJ1-1; D unclear. V was trimmed by 8 bases and J by 0 bases, leaving 4 bases between them. The CDR3 contains 11 residues. Germline loops: CDR1 MDHEN, CDR2 SYDVKM. Written as DNA, the CDR3 is TGTGCCAGCGCGGTGAACACTGAAGCTTTCTTT. As protein: CASAVNTEAFF.

The chain recombines TRBV7-9 with TRBJ1-1; tentative D call: TRBD1 (6 bases). V shed 1 base and J shed 4 bases, with 13 bases lying between them. This CDR3 is built from 15 residues. Per the germline V gene, CDR1 is SEHNR and CDR2 is FQNEAQ (reference sequence). The CDR3 DNA sequence: TGTGCCAGCAGCTTAGGGGGGCTGGGGACCACTGAAGCTTTCTTT. Residues: CASSLGGLGTTEAFF. The variable domain in full, with the rest retrieved from reference TRBV7-9 and TRBJ1-1, is DTGVSQNPRHKITKRGQNVTFRCDPISEHNRLYWYRQTLGQGPEFLTYFQNEAQLEKSRLLSDRFSAERPKGSFSTLEIQRTEQGDSAMYLCASSLGGLGTTEAFFGQGTRLTVV.

The chain combines TRBV11-2 with TRBJ1-4; 9 bases are shared with TRBD1. The CDR3 runs 15 residues. Germline trimming cut 6 bases from V and 5 bases from J; bases unmatched to any gene: 7. Per the germline V gene, CDR1 is SGHAT and CDR2 is FQNNGV. The CDR3, as DNA: TGTGCCAGCAGTAAGGGGACAGGGAGGAATGAAAAACTGTTTTTT. Residues: CASSKGTGRNEKLFF.

This rearrangement joins TRBV6-5 to TRBJ1-2; D uncertain. CDR3 size: 12 residues. V lost 10 bases and J lost 0, with 9 bases in between. Per germline, CDR1 MNHEY and CDR2 SVGAGI. The CDR3 reads CATNTANYGYTF. CDR3 DNA: TGTGCCACCAATACAGCTAACTATGGCTACACCTTC.

The chain carries TRBV19 and TRBJ1-2; TRBD1 matches 10 bases. This CDR3 has 14 amino acids. The germline CDR1 and CDR2 sequences are LNHDA and SQIVND (reference sequence). V shed 8 bases and J 4 bases; nucleotides not matched to a gene: 7. In DNA, the CDR3 is TGTGCCAGTCGCGACAGGGGGCTTGGCTATGGCTACACCTTC. This translates into CASRDRGLGYGYTF. The full variable domain, completed using reference TRBV19 and TRBJ1-2, is DGGITQSPKYLFRKEGQNVTLSCEQNLNHDAMYWYRQDPGQGLRLIYYSQIVNDFQKGDIAEGYSVSREKKESFPLTVTSAQKNPTAFYLCASRDRGLGYGYTFGSGTRLTVV.

The rearrangement joins TRBV27 to TRBJ1-6; D not resolved. Trimming pared 3 bases from V and 4 bases from J, leaving 10 bases between. The CDR3 is 15 residues long. Germline V gene lookup returns CDR1 MNHEY and CDR2 SMNVEV (reference sequence). CDR3 region: CASSFGGSYNSPLHF. CDR3 DNA: TGTGCCAGCAGTTTCGGAGGAAGTTATAATTCACCCCTCCACTTT.

The chain has TRBV5-1 and TRBJ1-6, with a tentative D call TRBD1 (5 bases). In germline, CDR1 is SGHRS, CDR2 YFSETQ. V lost 5 bases and J 5 bases, leaving 17 bases between the germline ends. The CDR3 covers 16 residues. The CDR3 is CASRTVAGLHNSPLHF. The CDR3 DNA sequence: TGCGCCAGCAGAACGGTCGCGGGACTGCATAATTCACCCCTCCACTTT.

The chain joins TRBV5-1 to TRBJ2-7; 8 nucleotides align to TRBD2. CDR1 and CDR2 from the germline V gene are SGHRS and YFSETQ. The trim removed 2 bases at V and 3 bases at J, leaving 10 bases unmatched. CDR3 length equals 16 residues. The CDR3 here is CASSFALGGRHYEQYF. The CDR3 bases are TGCGCCAGCAGCTTTGCCTTGGGCGGGAGGCACTACGAGCAGTACTTC.

The chain carries TRBV3-1 (or the pseudogene TRBV3-2) and TRBJ1-5; TRBD1 matches 9 bases. Germline V gene data show CDR1 as LGHDT and CDR2 as YNNKEL (reference sequence). J gave up 5 bases and V 4 bases, and 3 bases lay outside the gene matches. The CDR3 sequence is 14 residues long. The CDR3 loop is CASSRTGAYQPQHF. Here the CDR3 DNA reads TGTGCCAGCAGCCGGACAGGGGCCTATCAGCCCCAGCATTTT.

V usage is TRBV4-1 and J usage is TRBJ2-7; D is undetermined. This CDR3 comprises 14 residues. The germline CDR1 and CDR2 sequences are MGHRA and YSYEKL. The ends were cut back, 0 bases at V and 0 bases at J, with 6 bases in the middle. CDR3 protein: CASSQDPVSYEQYF. In nucleotides, the CDR3 is TGCGCCAGCAGCCAAGATCCGGTCTCCTACGAGCAGTACTTC.

Only one count was recorded for this clone. The V and J genes are TRBV19 and TRBJ1-5, with D perhaps TRBD1 (5 bases). CDR3 length: 13 residues. Germline CDR1 is LNHDA and CDR2 is SQIVND (reference sequence). Trimming left V 7 bases short and J 4 bases short, with 11 bases between. CDR3 in DNA: TGTGCCAGTACTGTTGCAGGGAATCAGCCCCAGCATTTT. The encoded protein is CASTVAGNQPQHF.

V and J are TRBV19 and TRBJ2-7; the D gene is possibly TRBD2 (5 bases). Germline CDR1 reads LNHDA; CDR2 reads SQIVND (reference sequence). Trimming pared 4 bases from V and 1 base from J, leaving 11 bases between. The CDR3 extends over 14 amino acids. CDR3 protein: CASSRSGLSYEQYF. The CDR3 nucleotides are TGTGCCAGTAGTAGGTCCGGACTGTCCTACGAGCAGTACTTC.

This rearrangement joins TRBV5-1 to TRBJ1-1, with D hard to call. Trimming pared 0 bases from V and 3 bases from J, leaving 12 bases between. The CDR3 is 15 residues long. CDR1 is SGHRS, CDR2 YFSETQ, per germline. This chain's CDR3 is CASSLVGDSDTEAFF. For the CDR3, the DNA is TGCGCCAGCAGCTTGGTTGGAGATTCGGACACTGAAGCTTTCTTT.

The genes are TRBV23-1 and TRBJ2-2; 8 bases map to TRBD1. TRBV23-1 is assigned to the ORF class and has an uncertain function. V lost 8 bases to trimming and J lost 2 bases; unmatched junction nucleotides: 10. The CDR3 is 16 residues long. The CDR3 here is CASGRQGRYNTGELFF. CDR3 bases: TGCGCCAGCGGACGACAGGGGCGTTATAACACCGGGGAGCTGTTTTTT.